This TCR beta chain originates from a study of blood T cell repertoires in COVID-19. Clones were sequenced by immunoSEQ multiplex PCR, and TCRdb holds only the in-frame ones, with some missing. Counted here are fewer than 300,000 clones, about nine tenths occurring once; the ten biggest clones make up about 2.5%. Participants' reported clinical history set cohort assignment. Germline trimming cut 5 bases from V and 7 bases from J; bases unmatched to any gene: 6. Germline V lookup: CDR1 MNHEY, CDR2 SMNVEV (reference sequence). The CDR3 covers 14 residues. Material for sequencing was PBMCs or T cells enriched from blood (not recorded which). The sequence was obtained from a woman aged 40 to 49 with acute COVID-19. This sequence joins TRBV27 and TRBJ1-5; 9 positions agree with TRBD1. The CDR3 nucleotides are TGTGCCAGCAGTCACAGGGGGCCTGGACAGCCCCAGCATTTT. Amino acids: CASSHRGPGQPQHF.